This T cell receptor beta chain stems from a study of blood T cell repertoires in COVID-19. The overall study: COVID-19 samples from acute and convalescent phases originated in the United States, Italy and Spain. Nucleic acid was either cDNA or gDNA, and it came from T cells, B-cell-depleted T cells, or PBMCs.

The CDR3 runs 16 residues. Germline lookup yields CDR1 SGHRS and CDR2 YFSETQ. Deletions cut 4 bases from V and 7 bases from J, with 18 bases between. This clone was seen only a few times. Sequencing was performed with immunoSEQ multiplex PCR; in TCRdb, only in-frame clones are kept and a portion is missing. Of 120,000 to 150,000 clones listed, approximately 83% were seen once; the top ten hold less than 9.5%. The rearrangement links TRBV5-1 to TRBJ1-6; D is uncertain. The source of this sequence is a human donor in a cohort sampled during active COVID-19. Sequencing input: peripheral blood. CDR3 bases: TGCGCCAGCAGCCCGGGAAGCAGAGCGAGCAATTCACCCCTCCACTTT. It yields the protein CASSPGSRASNSPLHF. The full variable domain, in which reference TRBV5-1 and TRBJ1-6 provide the parts outside the CDR3, is KAGVTQTPRYLIKTRGQQVTLSCSPISGHRSVSWYQQTPGQGLQFLFEYFSETQRNKGNFPGRFSGRQFSNSRSEMNVSTLELGDSALYLCASSPGSRASNSPLHFGNGTRLTVT.